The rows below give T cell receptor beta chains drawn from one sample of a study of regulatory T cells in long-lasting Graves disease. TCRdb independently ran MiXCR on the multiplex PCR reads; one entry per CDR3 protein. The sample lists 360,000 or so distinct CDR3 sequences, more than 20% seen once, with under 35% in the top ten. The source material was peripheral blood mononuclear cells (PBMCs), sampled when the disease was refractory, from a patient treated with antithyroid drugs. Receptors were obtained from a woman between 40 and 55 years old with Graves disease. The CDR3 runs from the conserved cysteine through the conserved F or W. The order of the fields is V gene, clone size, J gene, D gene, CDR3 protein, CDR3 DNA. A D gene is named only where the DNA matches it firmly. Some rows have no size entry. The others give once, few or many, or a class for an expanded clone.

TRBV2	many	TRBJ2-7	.	CASSATGSYEQYF	TGTGCCAGCAGTGCGACTGGTTCCTACGAGCAGTACTTC
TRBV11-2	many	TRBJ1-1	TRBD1	CASRPGQGKKGTEAFF	TGTGCCAGCAGACCAGGACAGGGGAAAAAAGGCACTGAAGCTTTCTTT
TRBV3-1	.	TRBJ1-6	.	CASNQGRNSPLHF	TGTGCCAGCAACCAGGGACGAAATTCACCCCTCCACTTT
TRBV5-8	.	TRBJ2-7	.	CASSLDPDPTDEQYF	TGTGCCAGCAGCTTGGATCCGGACCCTACCGACGAGCAGTACTTC
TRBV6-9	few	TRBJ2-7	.	CASSSSGRSLVF	TGTGCCAGCAGTTCTAGTGGCAGGTCTCTAGTTTTC
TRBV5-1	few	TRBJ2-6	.	CASSPRSSGANVLTF	TGCGCCAGCAGCCCCAGGAGCTCTGGGGCCAACGTCCTGACTTTC
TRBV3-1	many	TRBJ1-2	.	CASSRRKGSNYGYTF	TGTGCCAGCAGCCGCCGGAAGGGTTCTAACTATGGCTACACCTTC
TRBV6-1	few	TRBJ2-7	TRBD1	CASSRAGTDAYEQYF	TGTGCCAGCAGCCGTGCCGGGACAGATGCCTACGAGCAGTACTTC
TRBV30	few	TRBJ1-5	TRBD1	CAWALETGLNQPQHF	TGTGCCTGGGCCCTCGAGACAGGGCTCAATCAGCCCCAGCATTTT
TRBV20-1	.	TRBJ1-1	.	CSRMGETEAFF	TGCAGTAGGATGGGGGAAACTGAAGCTTTCTTT
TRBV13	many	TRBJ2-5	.	CASSHIPRETQYF	TGTGCCAGCAGTCACATTCCCCGGGAGACCCAGTACTTC
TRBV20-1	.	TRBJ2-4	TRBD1	CSTLRQGLAKNIQYF	TGCAGTACCCTCCGACAGGGCCTAGCCAAAAACATTCAGTACTTC
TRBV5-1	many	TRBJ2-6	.	CASSLSPRLSGANVLTF	TGCGCCAGCAGCTTGTCTCCACGTCTATCTGGGGCCAACGTCCTGACTTTC
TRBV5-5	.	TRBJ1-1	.	CASSLGDTVNTEAFF	TGTGCCAGCAGCCTAGGCGACACAGTGAACACTGAAGCTTTCTTT
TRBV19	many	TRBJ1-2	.	CASSIPGQNNYGYTF	TGTGCCAGTAGTATTCCGGGACAAAACAACTATGGCTACACCTTC
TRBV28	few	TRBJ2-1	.	CASSSPWWGWLNEQFF	TGTGCCAGCAGTTCCCCTTGGTGGGGTTGGCTCAATGAGCAGTTCTTC
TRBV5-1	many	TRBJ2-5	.	CASSGITGLWGETQYF	TGCGCCAGCAGCGGAATAACAGGGCTTTGGGGAGAGACCCAGTACTTC
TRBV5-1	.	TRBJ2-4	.	CASSRRDGGGIQYF	TGCGCCAGCAGCCGTCGGGACGGGGGAGGCATTCAGTACTTC
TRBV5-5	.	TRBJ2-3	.	CASSLETDTQYF	TGTGCCAGCAGCTTGGAGACGGATACGCAGTATTTT
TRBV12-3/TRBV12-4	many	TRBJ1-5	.	CASSGWVESDQPQHF	TGTGCCAGCAGTGGATGGGTAGAGTCTGATCAGCCCCAGCATTTT
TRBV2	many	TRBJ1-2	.	CASSNTGSGGYTF	TGTGCCAGCAGTAACACAGGGTCGGGTGGCTACACCTTC
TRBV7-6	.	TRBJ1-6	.	CASSLDLGQVNSPLHF	TGTGCCAGCAGCTTAGACTTGGGGCAGGTTAATTCACCCCTCCACTTT
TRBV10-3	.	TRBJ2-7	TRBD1	CAISDPTGWGYYEQYF	TGTGCCATCAGTGACCCGACAGGGTGGGGATACTACGAGCAGTACTTC
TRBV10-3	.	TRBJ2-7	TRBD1	CAISRQGAYEQYF	TGTGCCATTTCTCGACAGGGGGCCTACGAGCAGTACTTC
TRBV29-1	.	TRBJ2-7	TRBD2	CSVEDSGSGGPYEQYF	TGCAGCGTTGAAGATAGCGGGAGTGGGGGACCCTACGAGCAGTACTTC
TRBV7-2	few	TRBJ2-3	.	CASSLSAGDPYTQYF	TGTGCCAGCAGCTTATCCGCAGGGGACCCATATACGCAGTATTTT
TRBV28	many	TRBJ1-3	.	CASSISPGNTIYF	TGTGCCAGCAGTATCTCACCTGGAAACACCATATATTTT
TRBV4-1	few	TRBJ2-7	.	CASSQGERWDEQYF	TGCGCCAGCAGCCAAGGGGAACGGTGGGACGAGCAGTACTTC
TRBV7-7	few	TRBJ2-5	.	CASSSGTGSETQYF	TGTGCTAGCAGTTCCGGGACGGGGAGCGAGACCCAGTACTTC
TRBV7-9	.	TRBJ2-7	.	CASSFSRDISYEQYF	TGTGCCAGCAGTTTTAGCCGGGACATATCCTACGAGCAGTACTTC
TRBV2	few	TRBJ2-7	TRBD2	CASSELGLAYEQYF	TGTGCCAGCAGTGAATTAGGACTAGCCTACGAGCAGTACTTC
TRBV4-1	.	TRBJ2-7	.	CASSQTFLTGVLQEQYF	TGCGCCAGCAGCCAAACCTTTTTAACGGGAGTTTTGCAGGAGCAGTACTTC
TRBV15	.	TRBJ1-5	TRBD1	CATSTHRDRGPEPQHF	TGTGCCACCAGCACCCATAGGGACAGGGGGCCGGAGCCCCAGCATTTT
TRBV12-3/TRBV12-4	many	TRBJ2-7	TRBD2	CASSLDGLASYEQYF	TGTGCCAGCAGTTTGGACGGACTAGCCTCCTACGAGCAGTACTTC
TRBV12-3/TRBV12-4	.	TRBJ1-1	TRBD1	CATRTGMNTEAFF	TGTGCCACCCGGACAGGGATGAACACTGAAGCTTTCTTT
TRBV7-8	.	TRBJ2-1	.	CASSLYGGRSSYNEQFF	TGTGCCAGCAGCTTATATGGCGGCAGAAGCTCCTACAATGAGCAGTTCTTC
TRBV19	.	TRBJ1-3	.	CASSTRPSGNTIYF	TGTGCCAGTAGTACCAGGCCCTCTGGAAACACCATATATTTT